A selection of T cell receptor beta chains follows, all from one sample in a study of T cells after yellow fever vaccination. MiXCR, applied by TCRdb to the 5' RACE reads, yields one record per CDR3 protein. The sample has around 300,000 distinct CDR3 sequences; about 4% are singletons. Sequencing used PBMCs, obtained 5 days after the yellow fever booster vaccination. The receptor set was obtained from a man aged 18 to 29 who received the YFV17D yellow fever vaccine. CDR3s include the opening cysteine and the closing phenylalanine or tryptophan. The D gene is left open where the match is weak. Some rows have no size entry. The others give once, few or many, or a class for an expanded clone.

V: TRBV5-1
J: TRBJ2-1
size: .
D: .
DNA: TGCGCCAGCAGCTTGGCCATGGCGGGGAGCTCCTACAATGAGCAGTTCTTC
CDR3: CASSLAMAGSSYNEQFF

V: TRBV6-5
J: TRBJ1-2
size: few
D: .
DNA: TGTGCCAGCAGTTACTTTCGGGCCGGGGGACAAATTTATGGCTACACCTTC
CDR3: CASSYFRAGGQIYGYTF

V: TRBV20-1
J: TRBJ2-3
size: many
D: .
DNA: TGCAGTGCTAGTTCCTGGGGGGAAAACACAGATACGCAGTATTTT
CDR3: CSASSWGENTDTQYF

V: TRBV28
J: TRBJ1-6
size: many
D: .
DNA: TGTGCCAGCAGTTTTCCCAGCTCCTATAATTCACCCCTCCACTTT
CDR3: CASSFPSSYNSPLHF

V: TRBV7-2
J: TRBJ2-1
size: few
D: TRBD1
DNA: TGTGCCAGCAGGAGGACAGGGTTCGATGAGCAGTTCTTC
CDR3: CASRRTGFDEQFF

V: TRBV28
J: TRBJ1-1
size: many
D: TRBD1
DNA: TGTGCCAGCAGCAACGACAGGGGGAACACTGAAGCTTTCTTT
CDR3: CASSNDRGNTEAFF

V: TRBV7-9
J: TRBJ2-2
size: .
D: .
DNA: TGTGCCAGCAGGTCGCCCAAGGGGTCCGGGGAGCTGTTTTTT
CDR3: CASRSPKGSGELFF

V: TRBV3-1
J: TRBJ2-3
size: few
D: TRBD1
DNA: TGTGCCATAGGACAGGGGGCTGGAGATACGCAGTATTTT
CDR3: CAIGQGAGDTQYF

V: TRBV7-8
J: TRBJ2-1
size: many
D: TRBD2
DNA: TGTGCCAGCAGCTTAGGGACTAGCGGGGCGAATGAGCAGTTCTTC
CDR3: CASSLGTSGANEQFF

V: TRBV5-1
J: TRBJ2-3
size: .
D: TRBD1
DNA: TGCGCCAGCAGCTTGGCCGGGACAGGGGGCACAGATACGCAGTATTTT
CDR3: CASSLAGTGGTDTQYF

V: TRBV29-1
J: TRBJ2-1
size: few
D: TRBD2
DNA: TGCAGCGTTGAATCCGGGGGGAGCTCCTACAATGAGCAGTTCTTC
CDR3: CSVESGGSSYNEQFF

V: TRBV6-6
J: TRBJ1-2
size: few
D: TRBD1
DNA: TGTGCCAGCAGTTTAACAGGGGTGAAGGGCTACACCTTC
CDR3: CASSLTGVKGYTF

V: TRBV29-1
J: TRBJ2-5
size: many
D: TRBD1
DNA: TGCAGCGTGGACGGGACAGGGGGCGCGTTTGTGGAGACCCAGTACTTC
CDR3: CSVDGTGGAFVETQYF

V: TRBV6-4
J: TRBJ1-2
size: few
D: .
DNA: TGTGCCAGCACTGAGACACACTCGGGGGGCGGCTACACCTTC
CDR3: CASTETHSGGGYTF

V: TRBV7-2
J: TRBJ2-1
size: few
D: .
DNA: TGTGCCAGCAGCTTAAGATCGGCCCCACAGGGAAAGAATGAGCAGTTCTTC
CDR3: CASSLRSAPQGKNEQFF

V: TRBV4-1
J: TRBJ1-1
size: .
D: .
DNA: TGCGCCAGCAGCCAAGTGGGTGCGTCTCTAGGAAGGGCCACTGAAGCTTTCTTT
CDR3: CASSQVGASLGRATEAFF